This T cell receptor beta chain was found in a study of blood T cells in healthy people across ages. This clonotype appeared a few times. Its target is unknown. Notes on the study in general: It was held that diversity estimates obtained from one million T cells represented underestimates. With unsorted PBMCs, a conclusive comparison of naive versus antigen-experienced cells was not possible. In long-lived donors, naive CD4+ cell counts and diversity exceeded those of aged donors.

The CDR3 is 12 amino acids. Germline CDR1 LGHDT, CDR2 YNNKEL (reference sequence). Trimming pared 4 bases from V and 12 bases from J, leaving 13 bases between. Using a J-beta primer mix together with a sample-barcoded 5' primer, a second PCR was run for about 7 to 12 cycles. Unique molecular identifiers of 12 random nucleotides labeled each cDNA. TCRdb independently ran MiXCR on the 5' RACE reads; one entry per CDR3 protein. The profile shows under 1,000,000 distinct CDR3 sequences, under 40% of them singletons. Source material: blood. The source is a man between 18 and 35 years old in good health. The V call is TRBV3-1, the J call TRBJ2-1, with D possibly being TRBD1 or TRBD2 (5 bases each). The CDR3 nucleotides read TGTGCCAGCAGCCTCTCCGGGGCCACGCAGTTCTTC. It is translated as CASSLSGATQFF.